This record covers a single T cell receptor (beta chain). In terms of age and location, participants ranged from roughly 18 to 100 years and lived in fewer than 30 US areas. Cohorts were based on clinical histories the participants reported. Before being deemed recovered, Cohort 3 donors had two negative PCRs, clearance, or symptom resolution. The data were obtained in a study of blood T cell repertoires in COVID-19. Study-level information: Acute and convalescent COVID-19 samples came from the United States, Italy and Spain.

Clones were sequenced by immunoSEQ multiplex PCR, and TCRdb holds only the in-frame ones, with some missing. The repertoire includes 110,000 to 150,000 clones, more than 75% of them detected once, and over 9% sits in the top ten. The CDR3 totals 18 residues. In germline, CDR1 is MNHEY, CDR2 SMNVEV (reference sequence). Trimming at V came to 3 bases and at J to 8 bases, leaving 14 bases not matched to a gene. The source of this sequence is a man aged 60 to 75 who had recovered from COVID-19. The chain recombines TRBV27 with TRBJ2-1, with 12 bases lining up with TRBD1. The specimen was PBMCs or T cells enriched from blood (not recorded which). The CDR3 here is CASSFLGTGGFRTYEQFF. The CDR3 region has the DNA TGTGCCAGCAGTTTTTTGGGGACAGGGGGCTTTAGGACCTATGAGCAGTTCTTC.